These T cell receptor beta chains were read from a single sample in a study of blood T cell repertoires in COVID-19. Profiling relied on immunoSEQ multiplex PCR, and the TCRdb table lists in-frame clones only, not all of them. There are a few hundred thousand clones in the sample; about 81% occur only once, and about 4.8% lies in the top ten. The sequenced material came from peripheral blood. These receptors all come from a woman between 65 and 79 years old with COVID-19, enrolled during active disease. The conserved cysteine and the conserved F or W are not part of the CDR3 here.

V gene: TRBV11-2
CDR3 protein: ASRTLAGVPGELF

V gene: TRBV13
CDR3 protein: ASSPNRGYEQY

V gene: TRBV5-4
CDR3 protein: ASSSRTGFTPT

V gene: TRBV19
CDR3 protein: ASTEGVGADTQY

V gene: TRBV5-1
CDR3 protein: ASSSSAGQRNNSPLH

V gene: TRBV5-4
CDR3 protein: ASSLGARGSGPQH

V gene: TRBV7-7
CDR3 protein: ASSSGSETQY

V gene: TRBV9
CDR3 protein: ASSPVPSADTQY

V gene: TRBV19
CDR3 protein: ASSIGRGASKETQY

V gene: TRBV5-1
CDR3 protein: ASSYRDRASEQY

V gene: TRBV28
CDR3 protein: ASSLRFQRGRGPSYEQY

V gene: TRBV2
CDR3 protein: ASSQQGTNEKLF

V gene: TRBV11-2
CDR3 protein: ASSFGTGTNEQF

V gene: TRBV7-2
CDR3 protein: ASSWGGVRGNSPLH

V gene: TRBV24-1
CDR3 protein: ATSDVLATQY

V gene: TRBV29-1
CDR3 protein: SVGTGQNSPLH

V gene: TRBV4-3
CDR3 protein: ASSQQIGAGSDTQY

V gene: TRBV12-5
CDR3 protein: ANIDPEDRGSNQPQH

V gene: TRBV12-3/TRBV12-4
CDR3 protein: ASAQGEKLF